This T cell receptor beta chain was retrieved from a study of T cells after yellow fever vaccination. Study-wide background: The fractions with low cell numbers were processed using SMART-Seq v4 Ultra Low Input.

Study-wide findings and caveats: In post-booster samples, most primary-vaccination clones reappeared (just under 98% CD4, 70% to 90% CD8). Bulk-population clonotypes that are abundant could appear as contaminants in FACS-sorted repertoires.

This clonotype was recorded a few times. Its target is unknown. Universal primer sites and UMIs were introduced during 5'RACE template-switching synthesis of TCR cDNA. Each CDR3 protein gets one entry after TCRdb re-called the 5' RACE reads with MiXCR. The sample yields some 600,000 distinct CDR3 sequences, around 16% seen once. Germline V gene sequence: CDR1 MNHEY, CDR2 SMNVEV (reference sequence). CDR3 length: 16 amino acids. V was shortened by 2 bases and J by 2 bases, with 16 bases between the two germline ends. The chain has TRBV27 and TRBJ2-7, with D perhaps matching TRBD2 (6 bases). The sequencing used PBMCs, collected less than 6 days after the first yellow fever vaccination. The receptor's source is a man younger than 35 who received the YFV17D yellow fever vaccine. The DNA of the CDR3 is TGTGCCAGCAGTTTAAGTTGGAGGGCAGGACCCTACGAGCAGTACTTC. Protein: CASSLSWRAGPYEQYF.